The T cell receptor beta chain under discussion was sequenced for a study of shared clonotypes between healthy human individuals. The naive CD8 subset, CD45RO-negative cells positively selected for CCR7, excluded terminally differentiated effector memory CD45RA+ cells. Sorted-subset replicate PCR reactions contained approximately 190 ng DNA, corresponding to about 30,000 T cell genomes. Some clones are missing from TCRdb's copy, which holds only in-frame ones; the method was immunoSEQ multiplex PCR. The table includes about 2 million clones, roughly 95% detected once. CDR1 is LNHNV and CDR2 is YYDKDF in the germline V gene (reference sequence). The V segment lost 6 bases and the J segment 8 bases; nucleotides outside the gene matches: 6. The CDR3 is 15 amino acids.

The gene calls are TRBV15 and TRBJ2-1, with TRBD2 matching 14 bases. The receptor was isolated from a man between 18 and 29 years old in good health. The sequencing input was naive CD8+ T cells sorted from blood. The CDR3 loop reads CATRGTSGSFDEQFF. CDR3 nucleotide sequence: TGTGCCACCAGAGGGACTAGCGGGAGTTTCGATGAGCAGTTCTTC.